This TCR beta chain came from a study of T-cell memory formation after mild COVID-19. Across the study: Among the donors, TCR clusters were largely specific to each donor. General observations from the study: Clones contracting over day 15 to 85 were CD4/CD8 balanced, with later expanders leaning CD4+. Pre-infection memory held some responding clones, suggesting pre-existing cross-reactive T cells responded.

This clonotype was found a few times. The target antigen is unknown. TCRdb fed the 5' RACE reads into MiXCR, producing one record per CDR3 protein. The sample includes about 560,000 distinct CDR3 sequences, 17% seen only once; the top ten take approximately 8.1%. The CDR3 runs 15 residues. Per germline, CDR1 MRHNA and CDR2 SNTAGT. Between the trimmed V and J ends, which lost 4 bases and 6 bases, there was a span of 18 bases. Specimen: PBMCs or a T cell subset sorted from them (not recorded which). The J gene is TRBJ1-1, the V gene TRBV6-4; D is perhaps TRBD1 (5 bases). This clonotype was sampled from an adult woman who had mild COVID-19 (a few samples of this study predate the infection). Cell type and time point are not known. Written as DNA, the CDR3 is TGTGCCAGCAGTGTACAGAGACAGCAAGATCCTGAAGCTTTCTTT. Its translation: CASSVQRQQDPEAFF.